This T cell receptor (beta chain) derives from a study of T cell changes during pregnancy in multiple sclerosis. TCRdb keeps only in-frame clones here, not all; method: immunoSEQ multiplex PCR. The sample yields under 80,000 clones, 80% to 95% seen once. The sequence was obtained from a female donor in good health, enrolled as a control in a pregnancy study. Sequencing was performed on peripheral blood, taken after pregnancy.

In nucleotides, the CDR3 is TGCGCCAGCAGCTCCGTTAGCGGCCGGGAGACCCAGTACTTC. Its translation is CASSSVSGRETQYF. V gene TRBV5-1 combines with J gene TRBJ2-5, with D tentatively TRBD2 (6 bases). The CDR3 is 14 residues long. Germline CDR1 reads SGHRS; CDR2 reads YFSETQ. Deletions cut 3 bases from V and 5 bases from J, with 14 bases between. The whole variable domain, filled in from reference TRBV5-1 and TRBJ2-5, reads KAGVTQTPRYLIKTRGQQVTLSCSPISGHRSVSWYQQTPGQGLQFLFEYFSETQRNKGNFPGRFSGRQFSNSRSEMNVSTLELGDSALYLCASSSVSGRETQYFGPGTRLLVL.